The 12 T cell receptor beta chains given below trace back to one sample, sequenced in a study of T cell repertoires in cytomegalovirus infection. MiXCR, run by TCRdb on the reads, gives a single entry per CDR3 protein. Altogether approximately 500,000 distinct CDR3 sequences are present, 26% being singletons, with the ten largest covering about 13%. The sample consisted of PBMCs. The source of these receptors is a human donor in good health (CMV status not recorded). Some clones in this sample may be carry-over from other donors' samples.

The CDR3 region has the DNA TGTGCCAGCAGTAAGGGCGGGGAGACCCAGTACTTC. It is translated as CASSKGGETQYF. This chain joins TRBV28 and TRBJ2-5; D perhaps matches TRBD2 (5 bases). V lost 5 bases, J lost 5 bases, and 9 bases lay in between. Germline V gene data show CDR1 as MDHEN and CDR2 as SYDVKM. The CDR3 runs to 12 residues.

The CDR3 coding sequence is TGTGCCAGCAGAAAAACCCCAGCGGGTAATCCATCCTACGAGCAGTACTTC. Its translation is CASRKTPAGNPSYEQYF. The chain combines TRBV12-3 or TRBV12-4 with TRBJ2-7, with D possibly being TRBD2 (6 bases). This CDR3 comprises 17 residues. Between the trimmed V and J ends, which lost 6 bases and 1 base, there was a span of 22 bases.

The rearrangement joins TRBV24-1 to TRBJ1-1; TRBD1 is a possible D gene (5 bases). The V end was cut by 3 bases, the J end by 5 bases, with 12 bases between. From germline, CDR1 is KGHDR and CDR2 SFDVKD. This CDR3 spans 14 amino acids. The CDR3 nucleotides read TGTGCCACCAGTGATCCCGGGACTGGAACTGAAGCTTTCTTT. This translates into CATSDPGTGTEAFF.

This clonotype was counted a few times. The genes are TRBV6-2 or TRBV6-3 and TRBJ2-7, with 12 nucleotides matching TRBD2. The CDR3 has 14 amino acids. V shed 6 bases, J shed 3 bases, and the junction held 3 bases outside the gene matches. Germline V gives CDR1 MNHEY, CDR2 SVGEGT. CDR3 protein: CASSQGLAGYEQYF. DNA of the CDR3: TGTGCCAGCAGCCAGGGACTAGCGGGCTACGAGCAGTACTTC.

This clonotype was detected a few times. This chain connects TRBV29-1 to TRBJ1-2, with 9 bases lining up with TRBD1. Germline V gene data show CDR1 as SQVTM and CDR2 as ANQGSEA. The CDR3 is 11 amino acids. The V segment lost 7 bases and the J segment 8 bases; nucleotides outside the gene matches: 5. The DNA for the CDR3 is TGCAGCGCTGGGACAGGGAAAGGCTACACCTTC. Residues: CSAGTGKGYTF.

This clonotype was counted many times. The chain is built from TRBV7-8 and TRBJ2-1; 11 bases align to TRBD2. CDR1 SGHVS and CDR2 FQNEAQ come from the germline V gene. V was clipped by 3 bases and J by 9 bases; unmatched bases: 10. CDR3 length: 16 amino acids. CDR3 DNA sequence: TGTGCCAGCAGCTTCCGCCTAGCGGGAGGAGGGAGTGAGCAGTTCTTC. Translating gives CASSFRLAGGGSEQFF.

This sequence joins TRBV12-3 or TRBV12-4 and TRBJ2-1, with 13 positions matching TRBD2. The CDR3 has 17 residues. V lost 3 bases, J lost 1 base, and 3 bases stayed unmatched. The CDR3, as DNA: TGTGCCAGCAGTTTTACTAGCGGGAGGGCATCCTACAATGAGCAGTTCTTC. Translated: CASSFTSGRASYNEQFF.

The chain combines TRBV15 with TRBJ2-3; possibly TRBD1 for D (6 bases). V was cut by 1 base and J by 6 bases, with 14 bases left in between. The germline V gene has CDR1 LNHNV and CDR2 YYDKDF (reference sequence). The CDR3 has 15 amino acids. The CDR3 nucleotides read TGTGCCACCAGCAGAGCGCCAGGGGCATGGGATACGCAGTATTTT. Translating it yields CATSRAPGAWDTQYF.

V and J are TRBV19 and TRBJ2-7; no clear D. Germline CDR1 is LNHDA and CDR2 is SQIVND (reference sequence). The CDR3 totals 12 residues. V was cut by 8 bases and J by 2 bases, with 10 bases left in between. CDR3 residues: CASAAEPYEQYF. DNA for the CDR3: TGTGCCAGTGCCGCAGAGCCCTACGAGCAGTACTTC.

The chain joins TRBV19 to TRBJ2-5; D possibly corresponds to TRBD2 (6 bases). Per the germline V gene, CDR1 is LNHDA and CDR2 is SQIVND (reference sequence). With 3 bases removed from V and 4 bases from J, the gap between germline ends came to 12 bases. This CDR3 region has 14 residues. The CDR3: CASSIMAGLETQYF. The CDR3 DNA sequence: TGTGCCAGTAGTATTATGGCGGGACTAGAGACCCAGTACTTC.

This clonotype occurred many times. The CDR3 DNA sequence: TGTGCCAGCAGCTCTACGCGCCGGGACAAAGAAACGGTTGAAGCTTTCTTT. Protein sequence: CASSSTRRDKETVEAFF. The rearrangement links TRBV7-9 to TRBJ1-1; a weak D match, TRBD1 (6 bases). In germline, CDR1 is SEHNR, CDR2 FQNEAQ (reference sequence). The germline V and J ends were trimmed by 4 bases and 7 bases, with 25 bases remaining between them. The CDR3 spans 17 residues.

The DNA for the CDR3 is TGCGCCAGCAGCCAAGATGCCAGCAATCAGCCCCAGCATTTT. Its translation is CASSQDASNQPQHF. The chain employs TRBV4-1 and TRBJ1-5; D is unresolved. CDR1 and CDR2 (germline): MGHRA, YSYEKL. V lost 0 bases and J 1 base, leaving 4 bases between the germline ends. The CDR3 runs to 14 residues.